The rows below give T cell receptor beta chains drawn from one sample of a study of CD4 T cells in relation to SARS-CoV-2 and coronaviruses. No antigen is known for these receptors. Assay used: immunoSEQ multiplex PCR; TCRdb lists only in-frame clones, some missing. The sample lists under 30,000 clones; less than 80% were seen once. Sequenced: CD4+ T cells from PBMCs, cultured in vitro. The source of these receptors is a human donor in good health. Each CDR3 is given with its conserved first and last residue. A D gene is named only where the DNA matches it firmly. The size of a clone is reported for some rows only, either as once, few or many, or as a class for expanded clones.

clone size	V gene	J gene	D gene	CDR3 DNA	CDR3 protein
NA	TRBV7-2	TRBJ2-7	NA	TGTGCCAGCAGCCCAAAGGTCGGGGGCCCTTCCTACGAGCAGTACTTC	CASSPKVGGPSYEQYF
NA	TRBV2	TRBJ2-1	TRBD2	TGTGCCAGCAGTGAGCGGGAGCTATCCCATGAGCAGTTCTTC	CASSERELSHEQFF
NA	TRBV2	TRBJ2-3	NA	TGTGCCAGCAGTTTCGATGCTAGGAGCACAGATACGCAGTATTTT	CASSFDARSTDTQYF
few	TRBV6-6	TRBJ1-6	TRBD1	TGTGCCAGCAGTTACGAAGGGGGCCAGAGGAATTCACCCCTCCACTTT	CASSYEGGQRNSPLHF
once	TRBV9	TRBJ2-5	TRBD1	TGTGCCAGCGGTACAGGGGGCGGTATCGAGACCCAGTACTTC	CASGTGGGIETQYF
NA	TRBV9	TRBJ2-7	NA	TGTGCCAGCAGCACCCCAAAAGCCCCCTACGAGCAGTACTTC	CASSTPKAPYEQYF
NA	TRBV18	TRBJ1-2	NA	TGTGCCAGCTCACCGGCCATTACTAACTATGGCTACACCTTC	CASSPAITNYGYTF
NA	TRBV5-1	TRBJ2-6	NA	TGCGCCAGCAGCTTGCGGGGCGCTGGGGCCAACGTCCTGACTTTC	CASSLRGAGANVLTF
NA	TRBV10-3	TRBJ1-6	NA	TGTGCCATCAGGCCTAGCGGGCGGGATTCACCCCTCCACTTT	CAIRPSGRDSPLHF
NA	TRBV1	TRBJ1-5	NA	TGCACCAGCAGCCTAAAATGTAAATTCCAGCATTTT	CTSSLKCKFQHF
NA	TRBV5-1	TRBJ2-2	NA	TGCGCCAGCAGCTTGGACCGACCGGGTGTCGGGGAGCTGTTTTTT	CASSLDRPGVGELFF
NA	TRBV5-1	TRBJ1-3	TRBD1	TGCGCCAGCAGCTTACAGGGGGCCTCTGGAAACACCATATATTTT	CASSLQGASGNTIYF
NA	TRBV5-6	TRBJ1-6	NA	TGTGCCAGCAGCTTGCGAACTTTGAGGATTTCACCCCTCCACTTT	CASSLRTLRISPLHF
few	TRBV7-9	TRBJ1-5	NA	TGTGCCAGCAGCCAAGACCTTCAGCCCCAGCATTTT	CASSQDLQPQHF
few	TRBV6-6	TRBJ2-1	TRBD2	TGTGCCAGCAGTGGGGAGCGGGGGGAGCAGTTCTTC	CASSGERGEQFF
NA	TRBV6-6	TRBJ2-7	NA	TGTGCCAGCAGTAAGACGGGGGACGCCGGGTACGAGCAGTACTTC	CASSKTGDAGYEQYF
NA	TRBV9	TRBJ1-3	NA	TGTGCCAGCAGCCCTCCCGGGACTTATGGAAACACCATATATTTT	CASSPPGTYGNTIYF
few	TRBV5-4	TRBJ2-2	TRBD2	TGTGCCAGCGGAGCGGGGGGTAACACCGGGGAGCTGTTTTTT	CASGAGGNTGELFF
few	TRBV6-5	TRBJ2-1	NA	TGTGCCAGCCGGACCTTTGAGAGTGAGCAGTTCTTC	CASRTFESEQFF
NA	TRBV6-5	TRBJ2-7	NA	TGTGCCAGCAGTTACTCGAGGGAATCCTACGAGCAGTACTTC	CASSYSRESYEQYF
once	TRBV11-2	TRBJ2-3	NA	TGTGCCAGCAGCTTAGATCGGCGAGGGCTCTTGAGCACAGATACGCAGTATTTT	CASSLDRRGLLSTDTQYF
NA	TRBV6-2/TRBV6-3	TRBJ2-1	TRBD2	TGTGCCAGCAGTTCTCTTGTCTTAGAGCGGGGACTTCAACTATACAATGAGCAGTTCTTC	CASSSLVLERGLQLYNEQFF
NA	TRBV5-1	TRBJ2-7	TRBD2	TGCGCCAGCAGCTTGGGGACTAGCGCAACCTACGAGCAGTACTTC	CASSLGTSATYEQYF
few	TRBV7-9	TRBJ2-7	NA	TGTGCCAGCAGTTCCTCCACGGATTACTACGAGCAGTACTTC	CASSSSTDYYEQYF
NA	TRBV2	TRBJ2-7	NA	TGTGCCAGCAGTGAAGACCAGCCCCGGGGCGAGCAGTACTTC	CASSEDQPRGEQYF
NA	TRBV6-6	TRBJ2-3	NA	TGTGCCAGCAGTTACCTCGGGGTAGCGGCAGATACGCAGTATTTT	CASSYLGVAADTQYF
NA	TRBV2	TRBJ1-5	NA	TGTGCCAGCAGCCCCACAGGGACCAATCAGCCCCAGCATTTT	CASSPTGTNQPQHF
NA	TRBV27	TRBJ2-1	TRBD2	TGTGCCAGCAGTGCCCGACTAGCGGGAGTCAATGAGCAGTTCTTC	CASSARLAGVNEQFF
NA	TRBV5-4	TRBJ2-1	TRBD2	TGTGCCAGCAGCTTAGGTGGCGCTCGCGGGAGGAACAATGAGCAGTTCTTC	CASSLGGARGRNNEQFF
NA	TRBV19	TRBJ1-5	NA	TGTGCCAGTAGAGGCGAGTATAGCAATCAGCCCCAGCATTTT	CASRGEYSNQPQHF
NA	TRBV12-3/TRBV12-4	TRBJ2-1	NA	TGTGCCAGCAGTTTCGGGCCGGGACTTGAGCAGTTCTTC	CASSFGPGLEQFF
NA	TRBV12-3/TRBV12-4	TRBJ1-1	NA	TGTGCCAGCAGCCTCGGAGGTGGTGCTTTCTTT	CASSLGGGAFF
few	TRBV2	TRBJ2-7	NA	TGTGCCAGCAACCGGCCATTGGAGTCCGAGCAGTACTTC	CASNRPLESEQYF
NA	TRBV19	TRBJ2-3	NA	TGTGCCAGTAGTTCCAGGACATCCTCGAGCACAGATACGCAGTATTTT	CASSSRTSSSTDTQYF
NA	TRBV11-1	TRBJ1-1	NA	TGTGCCAGCAGCTTTCCGGGACACATACCAGGAGCTTTCTTT	CASSFPGHIPGAFF
NA	TRBV7-2	TRBJ1-2	TRBD1	TGTGCCAGCAGCACACAGGGACAGTTAAATGGCTACACCTTC	CASSTQGQLNGYTF
NA	TRBV5-4	TRBJ2-5	NA	TGTGCCAGCAGCTTGACAGGGATCCCAGAGACCCAGTACTTC	CASSLTGIPETQYF
NA	TRBV5-1	TRBJ1-5	NA	TGCGCCAGCAGCTTGGAGGGAGGGCAGCCCCAGCATTTT	CASSLEGGQPQHF
few	TRBV2	TRBJ1-1	TRBD1	TGTGCCAGCAGGATACAGGGGGTCGGTACTGAAGCTTTCTTT	CASRIQGVGTEAFF
NA	TRBV18	TRBJ2-5	NA	TGTGCCAGCTCACCATGGTCGGGGCAGACCCAGTACTTC	CASSPWSGQTQYF
NA	TRBV19	TRBJ2-1	NA	TGTGCCAGTAGTGGACGGGGGCGCTCCTACAATGAGCAGTTCTTC	CASSGRGRSYNEQFF
NA	TRBV29-1	TRBJ2-3	TRBD1	TGCAGCGCCCAGACAGGGGGAGATACGCAGTATTTT	CSAQTGGDTQYF
NA	TRBV18	TRBJ2-2	TRBD2	TGTGCCAGCTCACCAAGGCGGGAGTCGGGCGGGGAGCTGTTTTTT	CASSPRRESGGELFF
NA	TRBV25-1	TRBJ2-3	TRBD2	TGTGCCAGCAGTAATTTAAAGCGGGGAAACACAGATACGCAGTATTTT	CASSNLKRGNTDTQYF
NA	TRBV9	TRBJ2-6	TRBD1	TGTGCCAGCAGCGTGACAGGGGGCACTGGGGCCAACGTCCTGACTTTC	CASSVTGGTGANVLTF
NA	TRBV3-1/TRBV3-2	TRBJ2-5	NA	TGTGCCAGCAGCCAAGTGAATCGATTCGAGACCCAGTACTTC	CASSQVNRFETQYF
NA	TRBV19	TRBJ2-7	NA	TGTGCCAGTAGTATTCGTGAAGGGCCCTACGAGCAGTACTTC	CASSIREGPYEQYF
NA	TRBV7-9	TRBJ1-4	NA	TGTGCCAGCAGCTCTGTCCAGGCGGCAATGTTTTCAACTAATGAAAAACTGTTTTTT	CASSSVQAAMFSTNEKLFF
NA	TRBV4-3	TRBJ2-5	NA	TGCGCCAGCAGCCGAAACCTTGACTTGGAGACCCAGTACTTC	CASSRNLDLETQYF
NA	TRBV6-2/TRBV6-3	TRBJ2-3	TRBD2	TGTGCCAGCAGTTACGGAGCGGGGGACACAGATACGCAGTATTTT	CASSYGAGDTDTQYF
NA	TRBV9	TRBJ2-5	NA	TGTGCCAGCAGCCCCGGTGGCGGGGGCGGGGTGGAGACCCAGTACTTC	CASSPGGGGGVETQYF